These 30 T cell receptor beta chains originate from one sample sequenced in a study of cytomegalovirus exposure and HLA in healthy donors. The PCR was carried out with 60 Vbeta primers and 13 Jbeta primers. This table comes from immunoSEQ multiplex PCR, and its TCRdb copy is limited to in-frame clones, with some not included. The top ten hold about 6.1% of the sample, which has fewer than 250,000 clones, roughly 82% seen once. Specimen: PBMCs. The source of these receptors is a man aged 40-49 years in good health and CMV-seropositive.

The chain recombines TRBV7-3 with TRBJ2-6; 7 bases align to TRBD1. CDR3 length: 18 amino acids. The germline V gene has CDR1 SGHTA and CDR2 FQGTGA. Losses at the gene ends were 4 bases for V and 0 bases for J; bases not matched to a gene: 9. Written as DNA, the CDR3 is TGTGCCAGCAGCTACACCGGACAGGCGATCTCTGGGGCCAACGTCCTGACTTTC. Encoded protein: CASSYTGQAISGANVLTF.

V usage is TRBV6-5 and J usage is TRBJ2-1; 10 nucleotides match TRBD2. The CDR3 has 15 residues. V trimming: 6 bases; J trimming: 0 bases; junction bases outside the gene matches: 2. Germline CDR1 and CDR2: MNHEY and SVGAGI. The CDR3, as DNA: TGTGCCAGCAGCCCTAGCGGGAGCTCCTACAATGAGCAGTTCTTC. Protein product: CASSPSGSSYNEQFF.

This chain joins TRBV5-1 and TRBJ2-3; 14 bases fit TRBD2. The CDR3 sequence is 16 residues long. CDR1 is SGHRS and CDR2 is YFSETQ in the germline V gene. Trimming cost V 4 bases and J 5 bases; bases outside gene matches: 6. CDR3 residues: CASSPGLAGGIDTQYF. Written as DNA, the CDR3 is TGCGCCAGCAGCCCCGGACTAGCGGGAGGAATAGATACGCAGTATTTT. The variable domain in full, with the rest retrieved from reference TRBV5-1 and TRBJ2-3, is KAGVTQTPRYLIKTRGQQVTLSCSPISGHRSVSWYQQTPGQGLQFLFEYFSETQRNKGNFPGRFSGRQFSNSRSEMNVSTLELGDSALYLCASSPGLAGGIDTQYFGPGTRLTVL.

J is TRBJ2-1 and V is TRBV9; 14 positions agree with TRBD2. From germline, CDR1 is SGDLS and CDR2 YYNGEE. V dropped 4 bases and J dropped 8; count of bases not matched to a gene: 2. There are 14 residues in the CDR3. The CDR3 loop is CASSRGLAGDEQFF. CDR3 sequence (DNA): TGTGCCAGCAGCAGGGGACTAGCGGGGGATGAGCAGTTCTTC.

The count of this clone is one. A read error may produce the germline difference seen at one junction end. This chain links TRBV14 with TRBJ2-2; weak D call: TRBD1 (6 bases). This CDR3 comprises 17 residues. CDR1 and CDR2 from the germline V gene are SGHDN and FVKESK. The CDR3 loop reads CASSEDWTEISPGELFF. Here the CDR3 DNA reads TGTGCCAGCAGCGAAGACTGGACAGAGATAAGCCCCGGGGAGCTGTTTTTT.

The chain employs TRBV5-4 and TRBJ1-1, with TRBD1 identical over 9 bases. Germline-derived CDR1 and CDR2 are SGHNT and YYREEE (reference sequence). The CDR3 spans 15 residues. V lost 3 bases, J lost 6 bases, and 9 bases stayed unmatched. The CDR3 region is CASSSTGGSTAEAFF. The DNA for the CDR3 is TGTGCCAGCAGCTCCACAGGGGGCTCCACCGCTGAAGCTTTCTTT.

This chain uses TRBV11-2 with TRBJ2-5; 8 bases fit TRBD2. CDR1 SGHAT and CDR2 FQNNGV come from the germline V gene. The CDR3 has 15 residues. V shed 6 bases, J shed 3 bases, and the junction held 9 bases outside the gene matches. The CDR3 loop is CASSSSGGGEETQYF. Written as DNA, the CDR3 is TGTGCCAGCAGTTCCTCGGGAGGGGGGGAAGAGACCCAGTACTTC.

The genes are TRBV25-1 and TRBJ2-7; 10 nucleotides agree with TRBD2. The CDR3 runs to 16 residues. Germline trimming cut 0 bases from V and 4 bases from J; bases unmatched to any gene: 6. Germline loops: CDR1 MGHDK, CDR2 SYGVNS. Written as DNA, the CDR3 is TGTGCCAGCAGTGAATACCCTAGCGGGAGTCGGTACGAGCAGTACTTC. It translates to CASSEYPSGSRYEQYF.

This chain connects TRBV7-9 to TRBJ2-7, with 8 bases fitting TRBD2. Trimming at V came to 7 bases and at J to 6 bases, leaving 14 bases not matched to a gene. Germline CDR1 and CDR2: SEHNR and FQNEAQ (reference sequence). The CDR3 has 15 amino acids. The CDR3 DNA reads as TGTGCCAGCACCCCGGGACTTATCGCGGGGGGCGAGCAGTACGTC. This gives the protein CASTPGLIAGGEQYV.

The chain recombines TRBV5-6 with TRBJ2-7; 10 bases fit TRBD1. Trimming removed 0 bases from V and 4 bases from J; junction bases left unmatched: 4. The V gene's germline CDR1 is SGHDT and CDR2 YYEEEE. CDR3 length: 15 amino acids. This chain's CDR3 is CASSLADRGQYEQYF. Here the CDR3 DNA reads TGTGCCAGCAGCTTGGCCGACAGGGGGCAGTACGAGCAGTACTTC.

This chain uses TRBV5-8 with TRBJ1-2; 7 bases fit TRBD1. V was clipped by 5 bases and J by 12 bases; unmatched bases: 13. The germline gives CDR1 SGHTS, CDR2 YDEGEE. The CDR3 is 13 amino acids. The CDR3 here is CASSRGQLVPNTF. CDR3 nucleotide sequence: TGTGCCAGCAGTCGGGGACAGTTAGTACCAAACACCTTC.

The rearrangement joins TRBV5-6 to TRBJ1-6, with TRBD1 identical over 7 bases. The CDR3 length is 16 residues. Per the germline V gene, CDR1 is SGHDT and CDR2 is YYEEEE. J was trimmed by 5 bases and V by 3 bases; bases with no gene match: 8. CDR3 protein: CASSWGQPKHNSPLHF. The CDR3 nucleotides read TGTGCCAGCAGCTGGGGACAGCCGAAACATAATTCACCCCTCCACTTT.

This chain uses TRBV27 with TRBJ2-1; D possibly corresponds to TRBD2 (6 bases). V was clipped by 2 bases and J by 2 bases, with 10 bases between them. The CDR3 totals 15 residues. The germline V gene has CDR1 MNHEY and CDR2 SMNVEV (reference sequence). The CDR3 coding sequence is TGTGCCAGCAGTTTAGGCGGGGTCCCCTACAATGAGCAGTTCTTC. It encodes CASSLGGVPYNEQFF.

The chain has TRBV7-9 and TRBJ2-7; no clear D gene. Trimming pared 6 bases from V and 2 bases from J, leaving 11 bases between. The CDR3 covers 13 residues. The V gene's germline CDR1 is SEHNR and CDR2 FQNEAQ (reference sequence). DNA of the CDR3: TGTGCCAGCAGTACTGGAGTTACCTACGAGCAGTACTTC. Residues: CASSTGVTYEQYF.

J is TRBJ2-3 and V is TRBV11-3, with TRBD2 identical over 8 bases. CDR1 and CDR2 (germline): SGHNT, YENEEA. V dropped 6 bases and J dropped 3; count of bases not matched to a gene: 8. This CDR3 has 15 amino acids. CDR3 in DNA: TGTGCCAGCAGGTTTAGCGGGATCGGGACAGATACGCAGTATTTT. Translated: CASRFSGIGTDTQYF.

The chain has TRBV10-1 and TRBJ2-3; TRBD2 agrees at 8 bases. Germline V lookup: CDR1 WNHNN, CDR2 SYGVQD (reference sequence). Losses at the gene ends were 0 bases for V and 5 bases for J; bases not matched to a gene: 10. The CDR3 totals 17 residues. CDR3 in amino acids: CASSESPAGGGGDTQYF. The CDR3 nucleotides read TGCGCCAGCAGTGAGTCCCCTGCGGGAGGAGGCGGAGATACGCAGTATTTT.

J is TRBJ2-1 and V is TRBV5-1, with 9 bases identical to TRBD2. The CDR3 runs to 15 residues. Germline loops: CDR1 SGHRS, CDR2 YFSETQ. J was trimmed by 6 bases and V by 1 base; bases with no gene match: 5. The CDR3 loop is CASSLLAGVSNEQFF. The CDR3 nucleotides are TGCGCCAGCAGCTTGTTAGCGGGAGTCTCCAATGAGCAGTTCTTC. The variable domain in full, with the rest retrieved from reference TRBV5-1 and TRBJ2-1, is KAGVTQTPRYLIKTRGQQVTLSCSPISGHRSVSWYQQTPGQGLQFLFEYFSETQRNKGNFPGRFSGRQFSNSRSEMNVSTLELGDSALYLCASSLLAGVSNEQFFGPGTRLTVL.

The chain carries TRBV6-5 and TRBJ2-2; perhaps TRBD1 as D (6 bases). The V end was cut by 2 bases, the J end by 6 bases, with 16 bases between. CDR1 and CDR2 (germline): MNHEY, SVGAGI. The CDR3 totals 16 residues. The CDR3, as DNA: TGTGCCAGCAGTTACGGGTCAGGGACATACCCCGGGGAGCTGTTTTTT. It translates to CASSYGSGTYPGELFF.

The V call is TRBV6-1, the J call TRBJ1-4; D is undetermined. The CDR3 consists of 15 residues. V was cut by 1 base and J by 8 bases, with 14 bases left in between. Germline-derived CDR1 and CDR2 are MNHNS and SASEGT. CDR3 amino acids: CASSEGGSATEKLFF. The CDR3 DNA reads as TGTGCCAGCAGTGAAGGAGGGTCTGCAACGGAAAAACTGTTTTTT.

There are a few counts of this clone. The chain couples TRBV7-3 to TRBJ2-1; a possible D gene is TRBD2 (6 bases). The V end was cut by 0 bases, the J end by 9 bases, with 6 bases between. This CDR3 comprises 12 residues. Germline V CDR1 and CDR2: SGHTA, FQGTGA. The CDR3 DNA reads TGTGCCAGCAGCTTAACAGCGGGTGAGCAGTTCTTC. This translates into CASSLTAGEQFF.

The chain couples TRBV9 to TRBJ2-5, with D perhaps matching TRBD1 (6 bases). This CDR3 comprises 15 residues. The V gene's germline CDR1 is SGDLS and CDR2 YYNGEE. The V and J ends lost 3 bases and 5 bases respectively, with 17 bases between them. The CDR3 sequence: CASSGPGAGGETQYF. CDR3 nucleotide sequence: TGTGCCAGCAGCGGCCCAGGGGCGGGTGGGGAGACCCAGTACTTC.

The chain couples TRBV9 to TRBJ2-7; D is possibly TRBD1 (6 bases). Trimming removed 4 bases from V and 6 bases from J, with 20 bases in between. CDR1 is SGDLS, CDR2 YYNGEE, per germline. The CDR3 has 15 residues. CDR3 protein: CASSPRGHPFGEQYF. The CDR3 bases are TGTGCCAGCAGCCCCAGGGGCCACCCTTTTGGCGAGCAGTACTTC.

The rearrangement uses TRBV7-6 and TRBJ2-7; 7 bases are a match to TRBD2. The germline V gene encodes CDR1 SGHVS and CDR2 FNYEAQ. The CDR3 sequence is 14 residues long. Trimming removed 3 bases from V and 1 base from J; junction bases left unmatched: 3. Here the CDR3 DNA reads TGTGCCAGCAGCTTGACTAGCCAATCCTACGAGCAGTACGTC. This gives the protein CASSLTSQSYEQYV.

V usage is TRBV29-1 and J usage is TRBJ1-2, with D perhaps matching TRBD1 (6 bases). Germline CDR1 reads SQVTM; CDR2 reads ANQGSEA. Between the trimmed V and J ends, which lost 4 bases and 4 bases, there was a span of 13 bases. CDR3 size: 13 residues. As DNA, the CDR3 is TGCAGCGTTGCGGACAGCGAGGGCTATGGCTACACCTTC. Amino acid sequence: CSVADSEGYGYTF.

The sample holds one count of this clone. This chain uses TRBV10-1 with TRBJ2-2; 7 bases line up with TRBD1. The CDR3 runs 14 residues. The junction had 8 bases not matched to a gene; V was cut back by 6 bases and J by 7 bases. The germline CDR1 and CDR2 sequences are WNHNN and SYGVQD (reference sequence). CDR3 coding DNA: TGCGCCAGCAGCTACAGGGGATCGGGCGGGGAGCTGTTTTTT. It is translated as CASSYRGSGGELFF.

The V and J genes are TRBV2 and TRBJ2-7, with 8 positions matching TRBD2. CDR3 size: 14 residues. The V and J ends lost 10 bases and 5 bases, in that order; junction bases with no gene match: 13. Germline V gene sequence: CDR1 SNHLY, CDR2 FYNNEI. The CDR3 sequence is CAIGGLAGHDEQYF. DNA of the CDR3: TGTGCCATCGGGGGGCTAGCGGGTCACGACGAGCAGTACTTC.

V is TRBV4-1 and J is TRBJ2-2, with D hard to call. CDR1 and CDR2 (germline): MGHRA, YSYEKL. With 3 bases removed from V and 2 bases from J, the gap between germline ends came to 10 bases. This CDR3 contains 15 residues. Here the CDR3 reads CASSQSLQNTGELFF. In DNA, the CDR3 is TGCGCCAGCAGCCAGTCATTACAAAACACCGGGGAGCTGTTTTTT.

V is TRBV5-6 and J is TRBJ1-6; D is uncertain. The CDR3 sequence is 14 residues long. CDR1 is SGHDT, CDR2 YYEEEE, per germline. Trimming pared 1 base from V and 7 bases from J, leaving 9 bases between. In DNA form, the CDR3 reads TGTGCCAGCAGCTTGTTGGCACGCAATTCACCCCTCCACTTT. Translated: CASSLLARNSPLHF.

The chain is built from TRBV5-6 and TRBJ2-5, with 11 bases matching TRBD2. Germline V CDR1 and CDR2: SGHDT, YYEEEE. The CDR3 has 15 residues. With 3 bases clipped from V and 1 base from J, the junction kept 2 bases outside the gene matches. The CDR3 DNA reads as TGTGCCAGCAGCTGGACTAGCGGGTTCCAAGAGACCCAGTACTTC. It encodes CASSWTSGFQETQYF.

The V and J genes are TRBV4-1 and TRBJ2-3; TRBD2 matches at 7 bases. Unmatched junction bases numbered 3, after V lost 3 bases and J lost 0 bases. CDR3 length equals 15 residues. Germline V CDR1 and CDR2: MGHRA, YSYEKL. CDR3 residues: CASSHGAGSTDTQYF. CDR3 in DNA: TGCGCCAGCAGCCATGGAGCGGGAAGCACAGATACGCAGTATTTT.